This T cell receptor beta chain is drawn from a study of cytotoxic CD8 clonotypes in ibrutinib-treated CLL. Broader study findings: Stable or contracted on treatment, public clonotypes were also uncommon. Clonality, elevated at ibrutinib response, dropped back toward baseline at progression.

Investigators sought sequencing depths of between 1 in 200,000 and 1 in 1 million T cells. Only in-frame clones appear in the TCRdb table, and some are missing; sequencing was by immunoSEQ multiplex PCR. The sample includes 150,000 to 200,000 clones, roughly 77% of them seen just once. This clone was recorded only once. What it binds is not known. The sequence derives from a human donor with chronic lymphocytic leukemia. The sample here was PBMCs, taken after 12 months of ibrutinib treatment.

The chain's CDR3 is CASSDRGPGAQETQYF. CDR3 DNA: TGTGCCAGCAGCGACAGGGGCCCCGGGGCCCAAGAGACCCAGTACTTC. This rearrangement joins TRBV7-4 to TRBJ2-5, with TRBD1 identical over 8 bases. The germline gives CDR1 SGHVT, CDR2 SQSDAQ. V trimming: 5 bases; J trimming: 1 base; junction bases outside the gene matches: 9. The CDR3 covers 16 residues.